Shown below are 21 T cell receptor beta chains from a single sample sequenced in a study of CD8+ T cells in alopecia areata. This sample's treatment: oral pan-JAK inhibitor, 5-10 mg twice daily. TCR sequencing used cDNA made by reverse transcription of extracted RNA. Clones were read by immunoSEQ multiplex PCR, and TCRdb kept only the in-frame ones, dropping some. This sample yields 200,000 or so clones, of which 40% to 55% are seen a single time; 2% to 3% belongs to the top ten. The sample consisted of CD4+ T cells sorted from blood, taken between weeks 36 and 40, from a patient treated with tofacitinib. These receptors all stem from a human donor with alopecia areata.

This clone showed up just a few times. The genes are TRBV9 and TRBJ1-5, with D uncertain. Deletions cut 3 bases from V and 2 bases from J, with 6 bases between. Germline lookup yields CDR1 SGDLS and CDR2 YYNGEE. This CDR3 contains 13 residues. The CDR3 DNA follows: TGTGCCAGCAGCGCCTATGGCAATCAGCCCCAGCATTTT. It yields the protein CASSAYGNQPQHF. Supplemented by reference TRBV9 and TRBJ1-5, the full variable domain reads DSGVTQTPKHLITATGQRVTLRCSPRSGDLSVYWYQQSLDQGLQFLIQYYNGEERAKGNILERFSAQQFPDLHSELNLSSLELGDSALYFCASSAYGNQPQHFGDGTRLSIL.

For the CDR3, the DNA is TGCAGTGGGGACCGGGGGGAGACCCAGTACTTC. Encoded protein: CSGDRGETQYF. V usage is TRBV20-1 and J usage is TRBJ2-5, with a tentative D call TRBD2 (6 bases). V lost 7 bases and J 5 bases, leaving 11 bases between the germline ends. The CDR3 is made up of 11 amino acids. The V gene's germline CDR1 is DFQATT and CDR2 SNEGSKA (reference sequence).

The chain joins TRBV27 to TRBJ2-7; D is perhaps TRBD2 (6 bases). Trimming pared 4 bases from V and 7 bases from J, leaving 17 bases between. Looked up from germline, CDR1 is MNHEY and CDR2 is SMNVEV (reference sequence). This CDR3 has 14 residues. The CDR3 region is CASSSGLPTVEQYF. The CDR3 region has the DNA TGTGCCAGCAGTTCCGGACTACCCACTGTGGAGCAGTACTTC.

Only a few counts were recorded for this clone. The V gene is TRBV6-1, the J gene TRBJ2-7; 9 positions match TRBD1. Germline V lookup: CDR1 MNHNS, CDR2 SASEGT. The ends lost 0 bases at V and 3 bases at J; junction bases unmatched: 6. CDR3 length: 16 amino acids. The CDR3: CASSEAGTGKGYEQYF. The DNA for the CDR3 is TGTGCCAGCAGTGAAGCTGGGACAGGGAAGGGCTACGAGCAGTACTTC.

This clone was recorded a few times. This sample also contains other DNA sequences that code for the same CDR3. V is TRBV2 and J is TRBJ2-7; 9 bases match TRBD1. The length of the CDR3 is 14 residues. Germline V CDR1 and CDR2: SNHLY, FYNNEI. J lost 4 bases, V lost 4 bases, and 5 bases had no gene match. The chain's CDR3 is CASSGDRVPYEQYF. Written as DNA, the CDR3 is TGTGCCAGCAGTGGGGACAGGGTCCCTTACGAGCAGTACTTC.

This chain links TRBV29-1 with TRBJ2-3; 9 nucleotides align to TRBD2. The CDR3 is made up of 17 amino acids. The germline V gene encodes CDR1 SQVTM and CDR2 ANQGSEA. Trimming took 7 bases from V and 4 from J; bases not matched to a gene: 18. The CDR3: CSGEGTVGGRAPDTQYF. The DNA of the CDR3 is TGCAGCGGAGAGGGGACAGTGGGCGGGAGGGCCCCAGATACGCAGTATTTT.

This clone showed up just once. The chain uses TRBV13 and TRBJ2-1, with a tentative D call TRBD2 (6 bases). V lost 8 bases and J 8 bases, leaving 19 bases between the germline ends. CDR3 size: 14 residues. Germline V CDR1 and CDR2: PRHDT, FYEKMQ (reference sequence). The CDR3: CASSRWGRPDEQFF. CDR3 nucleotide sequence: TGTGCCAGCTCCCGCTGGGGGAGGCCTGATGAGCAGTTCTTC.

The chain joins TRBV9 to TRBJ2-3; 9 bases match TRBD2. The V segment lost 2 bases and the J segment 2 bases; nucleotides outside the gene matches: 3. CDR3 length: 15 amino acids. Germline V gives CDR1 SGDLS, CDR2 YYNGEE. In DNA, the CDR3 is TGTGCCAGCAGCGTGTTAGCGGGAGCCACAGATACGCAGTATTTT. It translates to CASSVLAGATDTQYF. The full variable domain, with the rest looked up from reference TRBV9 and TRBJ2-3, is DSGVTQTPKHLITATGQRVTLRCSPRSGDLSVYWYQQSLDQGLQFLIQYYNGEERAKGNILERFSAQQFPDLHSELNLSSLELGDSALYFCASSVLAGATDTQYFGPGTRLTVL.

The chain has TRBV6-6 and TRBJ1-4; D remains ambiguous. V was clipped by 2 bases and J by 4 bases, with 8 bases between them. The germline gives CDR1 MNHNY, CDR2 SVGAGI (reference sequence). The CDR3 loop spans 14 amino acids. The CDR3 region is CASSYKGGNEKLFF. In DNA form, the CDR3 reads TGTGCCAGCAGTTACAAGGGAGGTAATGAAAAACTGTTTTTT.

There are a few counts of this clone. The chain recombines TRBV5-1 with TRBJ2-6, with TRBD1 matching over 8 bases. The ends lost 2 bases at V and 1 base at J; junction bases unmatched: 5. The germline CDR1 and CDR2 sequences are SGHRS and YFSETQ. The CDR3 totals 17 residues. Written as DNA, the CDR3 is TGCGCCAGCAGCTTAGGACAGGGTTTGTCTGGGGCCAACGTCCTGACTTTC. Its translation: CASSLGQGLSGANVLTF.

This clone has just a few counts. The genes are TRBV27 and TRBJ2-5; D gene uncertain. The J call may be incorrect, as the DNA end agrees better with TRBJ2-7. The CDR3 is made up of 13 amino acids. CDR1 is MNHEY and CDR2 is SMNVEV in the germline V gene (reference sequence). For the CDR3, the DNA is TGTGCCAGCAGTTTACAAACAGAGTACGAGCAGTACTTC. Protein sequence: CASSLQTEYEQYF.

A single count supports this clone. The DNA of the CDR3 is TGCACCAGCAGCCAGAACAGGGTTTGGCAAGAGACCCAGTACTTC. Encoded protein: CTSSQNRVWQETQYF. V usage is TRBV1 and J usage is TRBJ2-5; TRBD1 reflects the table's D call only, with no check against the DNA. TRBV1 is reported as a pseudogene. The CDR3 runs 15 residues.

The chain uses TRBV28 and TRBJ1-4, with 9 bases aligning to TRBD1. Germline V gene lookup returns CDR1 MDHEN and CDR2 SYDVKM. The CDR3 extends over 14 amino acids. V gave up 5 bases and J gave up 8 bases; unmatched junction bases: 6. The CDR3 loop reads CASSPGTGREKLFF. The DNA of the CDR3 is TGTGCCAGCAGTCCCGGGACAGGGAGGGAAAAACTGTTTTTT.

This chain links TRBV6-5 with TRBJ2-3; 8 nucleotides match TRBD2. The CDR3 extends over 16 amino acids. Germline V gene lookup returns CDR1 MNHEY and CDR2 SVGAGI. The V and J ends lost 0 bases and 0 bases, in that order; junction bases with no gene match: 2. The DNA of the CDR3 is TGTGCCAGCAGTTACTCTAGCGGGATAAGCACAGATACGCAGTATTTT. This gives the protein CASSYSSGISTDTQYF.

The V and J genes are TRBV18 and TRBJ2-5; possible D gene TRBD2, 5 bases. The germline V gene has CDR1 KGHSH and CDR2 LQKENI. Trimming shortened V by 3 bases and J by 2 bases, and 10 bases separated the two germline ends. This CDR3 region has 14 residues. The CDR3 is CASSPRTSQETQYF. CDR3 in DNA: TGTGCCAGCTCACCCCGGACTTCTCAAGAGACCCAGTACTTC. The whole variable domain, remainder taken from reference TRBV18 and TRBJ2-5, is NAGVMQNPRHLVRRRGQEARLRCSPMKGHSHVYWYRQLPEEGLKFMVYLQKENIIDESGMPKERFSAEFPKEGPSILRIQQVVRGDSAAYFCASSPRTSQETQYFGPGTRLLVL.

The chain uses TRBV4-3 and TRBJ2-4, with 12 bases aligning to TRBD2. There are 20 residues in the CDR3. V trimming: 2 bases; J trimming: 0 bases; junction bases outside the gene matches: 11. Germline V CDR1 and CDR2: LGHNA, YSLEER. The CDR3 here is CASSQFRTSGTVSAKNIQYF. CDR3 DNA: TGCGCCAGCAGCCAATTTAGGACTAGCGGGACCGTGTCAGCCAAAAACATTCAGTACTTC.

The CDR3 DNA follows: TGTGCCACCAGCAGAAAAGATACCGGGGAGCTGTTTTTT. Translated: CATSRKDTGELFF. The rearrangement joins TRBV15 to TRBJ2-2; the D is unclear. Germline loops: CDR1 LNHNV, CDR2 YYDKDF (reference sequence). CDR3 size: 13 residues. Trimming cost V 2 bases and J 5 bases, with 6 bases left between them.

In its sample, this clone was seen a few times. The rearrangement uses TRBV19 and TRBJ2-7; 11 nucleotides agree with TRBD1. CDR1 LNHDA and CDR2 SQIVND come from the germline V gene (reference sequence). V lost 3 bases to trimming and J lost 1 base; unmatched junction nucleotides: 2. The CDR3 contains 15 residues. As DNA, the CDR3 is TGTGCCAGTAGTATTGGGACAGGGGGGTCCTACGAGCAGTACTTC. It specifies CASSIGTGGSYEQYF. The full variable domain, completed using reference TRBV19 and TRBJ2-7, is DGGITQSPKYLFRKEGQNVTLSCEQNLNHDAMYWYRQDPGQGLRLIYYSQIVNDFQKGDIAEGYSVSREKKESFPLTVTSAQKNPTAFYLCASSIGTGGSYEQYFGPGTRLTVT.

The chain carries TRBV30 and TRBJ2-1; D is unclear. The germline V and J ends were trimmed by 5 bases and 7 bases, with 21 bases remaining between them. The V gene's germline CDR1 is GTSNPN and CDR2 SVGIG (reference sequence). The CDR3 spans 15 residues. The CDR3 protein is CAWARLAHLGNEQFF. The DNA of the CDR3 is TGTGCCTGGGCCCGGTTAGCCCACCTCGGGAATGAGCAGTTCTTC.

The J gene is TRBJ1-3, the V gene TRBV5-1, with D maybe TRBD1 (6 bases). The germline CDR1 and CDR2 sequences are SGHRS and YFSETQ. This CDR3 comprises 14 residues. V gave up 2 bases and J gave up 4 bases, with 10 bases separating them. Here the CDR3 DNA reads TGCGCCAGCAGCTTAACAGGGCAAGGAAACACCATATATTTT. Protein: CASSLTGQGNTIYF.

Relative to its sample, this clone is medium-sized. This chain links TRBV27 with TRBJ2-7; the D is unclear. CDR1 MNHEY and CDR2 SMNVEV come from the germline V gene (reference sequence). The CDR3 length is 15 residues. The ends were cut back, 2 bases at V and 5 bases at J, with 16 bases in the middle. The CDR3 is CASSLRAQHPNEQYF. CDR3 DNA: TGTGCCAGCAGTTTAAGGGCCCAGCACCCCAACGAGCAGTACTTC.